This T cell receptor (beta chain) was sequenced in a study of beta chain features in type 1 diabetes. The whole isolated RNA underwent reverse transcription, so sequencing captured expressed TCRB transcripts. The data were produced by immunoSEQ multiplex PCR, yet TCRdb's version contains in-frame clones alone and is incomplete. The repertoire holds around 500,000 clones, around 10% seen once, with roughly 0.046% in the top ten. By way of CD45RO/CCR7/CD25/CD127/CD95/CD27, the CD4+ regulatory, stem cell-like memory, central memory and naive cells were sorted. Every sorted population was more than 95% pure. Study-wide results and caveats: The study found fewer insertions and more deletions at VDJ junctions in type 1 diabetes patients.

There are a few counts of this clone. The target antigen is unknown. Other nucleotide sequences from this sample produce the same CDR3. Looked up from germline, CDR1 is SGHRS and CDR2 is YFSETQ. The V end lost 4 bases, the J end lost 4 bases, and 15 bases lay between the germline ends. The CDR3 totals 15 residues. V and J are TRBV5-1 and TRBJ2-1; maybe TRBD2 (6 bases). This TCR was sampled from a woman between 18 and 29 years old in good health. The specimen was naive CD4+ T cells from blood. CDR3 region: CASSLPGTGYNEQFF. The CDR3 nucleotides read TGCGCCAGCAGCCTTCCCGGGACTGGATACAATGAGCAGTTCTTC. The entire variable domain, with the rest obtained from reference TRBV5-1 and TRBJ2-1, is as follows: KAGVTQTPRYLIKTRGQQVTLSCSPISGHRSVSWYQQTPGQGLQFLFEYFSETQRNKGNFPGRFSGRQFSNSRSEMNVSTLELGDSALYLCASSLPGTGYNEQFFGPGTRLTVL.